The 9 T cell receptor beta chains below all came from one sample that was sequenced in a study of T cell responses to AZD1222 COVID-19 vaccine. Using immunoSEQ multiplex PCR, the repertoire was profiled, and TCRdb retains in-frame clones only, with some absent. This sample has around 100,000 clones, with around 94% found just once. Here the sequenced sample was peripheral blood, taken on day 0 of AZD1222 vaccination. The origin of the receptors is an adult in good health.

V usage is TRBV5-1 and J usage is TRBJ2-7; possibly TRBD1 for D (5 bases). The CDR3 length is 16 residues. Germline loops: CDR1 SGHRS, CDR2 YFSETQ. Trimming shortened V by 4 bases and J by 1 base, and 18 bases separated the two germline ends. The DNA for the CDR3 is TGCGCCAGCAGCGACAGTTTTCGGGCTGGATCCTACGAGCAGTACTTC. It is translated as CASSDSFRAGSYEQYF. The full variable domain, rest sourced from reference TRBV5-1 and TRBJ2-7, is KAGVTQTPRYLIKTRGQQVTLSCSPISGHRSVSWYQQTPGQGLQFLFEYFSETQRNKGNFPGRFSGRQFSNSRSEMNVSTLELGDSALYLCASSDSFRAGSYEQYFGPGTRLTVT.

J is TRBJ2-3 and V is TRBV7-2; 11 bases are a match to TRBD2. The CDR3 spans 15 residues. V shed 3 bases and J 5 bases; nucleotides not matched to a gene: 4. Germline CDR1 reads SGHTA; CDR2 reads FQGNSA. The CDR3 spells CASSFSLAGGDTQYF. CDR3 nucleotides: TGTGCCAGCAGCTTCTCCCTAGCGGGGGGAGATACGCAGTATTTT.

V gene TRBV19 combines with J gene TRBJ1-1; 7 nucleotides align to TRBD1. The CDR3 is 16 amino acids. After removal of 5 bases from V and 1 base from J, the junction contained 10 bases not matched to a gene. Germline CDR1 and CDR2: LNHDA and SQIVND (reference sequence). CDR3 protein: CASSYTGQARNTEAFF. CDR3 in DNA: TGTGCCAGTAGTTATACCGGACAGGCGCGGAACACTGAAGCTTTCTTT.

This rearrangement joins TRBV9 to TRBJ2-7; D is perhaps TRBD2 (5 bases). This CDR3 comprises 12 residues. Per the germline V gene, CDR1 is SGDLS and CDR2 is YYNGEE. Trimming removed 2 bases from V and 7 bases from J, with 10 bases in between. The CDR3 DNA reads TGTGCCAGCAGCGTGGGAGACCGGGAGCAGTACTTC. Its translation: CASSVGDREQYF.

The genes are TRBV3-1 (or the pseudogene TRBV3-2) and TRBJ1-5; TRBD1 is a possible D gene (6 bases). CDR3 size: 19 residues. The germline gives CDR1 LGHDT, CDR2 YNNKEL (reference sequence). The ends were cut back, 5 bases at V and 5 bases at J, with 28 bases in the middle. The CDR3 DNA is TGTGCCAGCAGCAAATCGCTAAAACAGGGTCCCCGTAGTTATCAGCCCCAGCATTTT. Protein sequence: CASSKSLKQGPRSYQPQHF.

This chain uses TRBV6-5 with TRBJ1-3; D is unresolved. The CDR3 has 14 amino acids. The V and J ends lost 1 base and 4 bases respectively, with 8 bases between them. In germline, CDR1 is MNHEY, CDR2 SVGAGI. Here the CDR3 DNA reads TGTGCCAGCAGTTACTTAACCGCAGGAAACACCATATATTTT. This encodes CASSYLTAGNTIYF.

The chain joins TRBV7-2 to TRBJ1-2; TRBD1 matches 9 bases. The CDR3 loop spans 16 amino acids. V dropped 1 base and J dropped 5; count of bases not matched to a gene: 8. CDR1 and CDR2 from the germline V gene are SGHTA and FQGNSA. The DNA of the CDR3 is TGTGCCAGCAGCTTAGGCGGACAGGGGAGGCAGTATGGCTACACCTTC. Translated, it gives CASSLGGQGRQYGYTF.

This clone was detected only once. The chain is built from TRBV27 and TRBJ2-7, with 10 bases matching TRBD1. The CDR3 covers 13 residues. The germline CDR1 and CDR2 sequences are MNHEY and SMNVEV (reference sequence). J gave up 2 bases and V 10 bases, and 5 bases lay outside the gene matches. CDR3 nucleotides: TGTGCCACATCGACAGGGGGCGCCTACGAGCAGTACTTC. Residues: CATSTGGAYEQYF.

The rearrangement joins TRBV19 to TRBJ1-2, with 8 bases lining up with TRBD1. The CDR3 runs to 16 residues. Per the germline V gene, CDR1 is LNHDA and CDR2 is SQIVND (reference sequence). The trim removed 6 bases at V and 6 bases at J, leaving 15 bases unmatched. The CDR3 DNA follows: TGTGCCAGTAGCGCGAGCGCAGGGGGCGCCTATCATGGCTACACCTTC. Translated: CASSASAGGAYHGYTF.